This TCR beta chain was sequenced in a study of blood T cell repertoires in COVID-19. The overall study: COVID-19 samples collected from the United States, Italy and Spain covered acute and convalescent phases.

The CDR3 is 12 residues long. Trimming left V 3 bases short and J 12 bases short, with 14 bases between. Germline V gene lookup returns CDR1 KGHSH and CDR2 LQKENI. Original processing notes: Researchers report that nucleated cell counts were estimated from reference gene primer amplification. Clones were sequenced by immunoSEQ multiplex PCR, and TCRdb holds only the in-frame ones, with some missing. D and trimming come from the DNA, and the V and J calls and clone size come from that table. The table includes roughly 370,000 clones, just under 90% detected once. Those who participated ranged in age from about 18 to 89 years and resided in approximately 26 US areas. Donors of Cohort 3 who recovered were those that had two negative PCRs, clearance, or symptom resolution.

The V and J genes are TRBV18 and TRBJ1-2; weak D call: TRBD1 (5 bases). The clonotype originates from a woman aged 50 to 60 who had recovered from COVID-19. Sample: PBMCs or T cells enriched from blood (not recorded which). CDR3 DNA sequence: TGTGCCAGCTCACCCGACAGCGCCGTTAACACCTTC. Its translation is CASSPDSAVNTF. Filled out from reference TRBV18 and TRBJ1-2, the complete variable domain reads NAGVMQNPRHLVRRRGQEARLRCSPMKGHSHVYWYRQLPEEGLKFMVYLQKENIIDESGMPKERFSAEFPKEGPSILRIQQVVRGDSAAYFCASSPDSAVNTFGSGTRLTVV.